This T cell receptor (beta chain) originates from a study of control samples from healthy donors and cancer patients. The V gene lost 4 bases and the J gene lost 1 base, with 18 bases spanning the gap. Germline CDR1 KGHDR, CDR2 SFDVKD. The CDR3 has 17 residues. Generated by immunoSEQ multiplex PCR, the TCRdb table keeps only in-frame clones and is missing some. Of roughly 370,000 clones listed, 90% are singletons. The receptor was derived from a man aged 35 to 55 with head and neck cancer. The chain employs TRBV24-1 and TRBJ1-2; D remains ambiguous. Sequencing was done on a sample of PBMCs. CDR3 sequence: CATSDRSPSGINYGYTF. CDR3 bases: TGTGCCACCAGTGACCGGAGCCCCAGCGGAATTAACTATGGCTACACCTTC.